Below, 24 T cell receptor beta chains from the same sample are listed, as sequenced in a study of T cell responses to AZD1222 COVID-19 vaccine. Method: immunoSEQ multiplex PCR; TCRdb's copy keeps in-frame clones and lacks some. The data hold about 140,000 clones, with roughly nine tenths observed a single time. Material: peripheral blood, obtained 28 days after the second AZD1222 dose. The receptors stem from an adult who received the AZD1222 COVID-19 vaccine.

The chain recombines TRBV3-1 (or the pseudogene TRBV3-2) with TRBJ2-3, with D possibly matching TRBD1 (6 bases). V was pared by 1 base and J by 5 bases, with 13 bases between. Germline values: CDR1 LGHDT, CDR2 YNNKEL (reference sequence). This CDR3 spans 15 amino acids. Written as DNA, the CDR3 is TGTGCCAGCAGCCAAGCTGTGAACAGGGTAGATACGCAGTATTTT. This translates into CASSQAVNRVDTQYF.

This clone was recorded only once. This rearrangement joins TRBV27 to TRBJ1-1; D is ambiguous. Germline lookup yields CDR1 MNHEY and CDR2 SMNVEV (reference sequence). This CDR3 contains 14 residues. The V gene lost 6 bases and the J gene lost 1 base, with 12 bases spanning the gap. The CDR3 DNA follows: TGTGCCAGCAGCCCCCACGGTCCGAACACTGAAGCTTTCTTT. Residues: CASSPHGPNTEAFF.

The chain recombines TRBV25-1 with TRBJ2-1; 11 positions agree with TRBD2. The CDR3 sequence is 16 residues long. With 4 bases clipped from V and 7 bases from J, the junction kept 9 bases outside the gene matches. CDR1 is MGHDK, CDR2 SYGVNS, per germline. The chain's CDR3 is CASSGLTSGDGNEQFF. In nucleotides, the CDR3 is TGTGCCAGCAGTGGATTGACTAGCGGGGACGGGAATGAGCAGTTCTTC.

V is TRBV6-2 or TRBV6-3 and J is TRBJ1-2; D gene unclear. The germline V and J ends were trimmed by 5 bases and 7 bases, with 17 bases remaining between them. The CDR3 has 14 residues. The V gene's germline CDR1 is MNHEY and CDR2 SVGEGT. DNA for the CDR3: TGTGCCAGCAGTAGACGTCGGGGTTCAGGTGGCTACACCTTC. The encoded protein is CASSRRRGSGGYTF.

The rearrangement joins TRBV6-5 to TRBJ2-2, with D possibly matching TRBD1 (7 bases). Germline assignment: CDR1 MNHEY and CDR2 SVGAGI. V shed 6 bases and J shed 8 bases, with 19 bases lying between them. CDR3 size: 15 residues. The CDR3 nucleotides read TGTGCCAGCAGCCAGACAGGGAGGACCCCGGGGGAGCTGTTTTTT. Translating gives CASSQTGRTPGELFF.

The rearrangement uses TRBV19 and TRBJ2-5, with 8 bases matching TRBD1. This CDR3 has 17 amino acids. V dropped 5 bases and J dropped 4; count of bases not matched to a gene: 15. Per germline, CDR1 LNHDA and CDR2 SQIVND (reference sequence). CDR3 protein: CASSPSGLRGRAETQYF. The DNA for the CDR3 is TGTGCCAGTAGTCCGAGTGGGCTCAGGGGGCGAGCAGAGACCCAGTACTTC. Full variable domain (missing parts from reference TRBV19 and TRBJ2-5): DGGITQSPKYLFRKEGQNVTLSCEQNLNHDAMYWYRQDPGQGLRLIYYSQIVNDFQKGDIAEGYSVSREKKESFPLTVTSAQKNPTAFYLCASSPSGLRGRAETQYFGPGTRLLVL.

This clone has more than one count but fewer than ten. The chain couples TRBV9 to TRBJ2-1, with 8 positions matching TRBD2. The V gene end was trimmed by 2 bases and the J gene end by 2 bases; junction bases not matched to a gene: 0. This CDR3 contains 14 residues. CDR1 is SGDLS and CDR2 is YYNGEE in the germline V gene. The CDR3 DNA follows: TGTGCCAGCAGCGTTAGCGGGACCTACAATGAGCAGTTCTTC. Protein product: CASSVSGTYNEQFF.

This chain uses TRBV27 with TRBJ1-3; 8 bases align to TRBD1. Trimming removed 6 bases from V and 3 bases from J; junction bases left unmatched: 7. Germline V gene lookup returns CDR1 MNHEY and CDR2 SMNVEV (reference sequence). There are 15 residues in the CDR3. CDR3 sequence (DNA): TGTGCCAGCAGCAAACAGGGGGTTCGTGGAAACACCATATATTTT. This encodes CASSKQGVRGNTIYF.

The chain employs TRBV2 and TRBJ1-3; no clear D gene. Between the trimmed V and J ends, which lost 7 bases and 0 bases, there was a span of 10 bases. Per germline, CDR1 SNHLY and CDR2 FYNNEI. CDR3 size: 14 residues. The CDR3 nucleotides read TGTGCCAGCAACCGACTGAGCTCTGGAAACACCATATATTTT. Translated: CASNRLSSGNTIYF. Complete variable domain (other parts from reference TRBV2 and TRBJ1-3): EPEVTQTPSHQVTQMGQEVILRCVPISNHLYFYWYRQILGQKVEFLVSFYNNEISEKSEIFDDQFSVERPDGSNFTLKIRSTKLEDSAMYFCASNRLSSGNTIYFGEGSWLTVV.

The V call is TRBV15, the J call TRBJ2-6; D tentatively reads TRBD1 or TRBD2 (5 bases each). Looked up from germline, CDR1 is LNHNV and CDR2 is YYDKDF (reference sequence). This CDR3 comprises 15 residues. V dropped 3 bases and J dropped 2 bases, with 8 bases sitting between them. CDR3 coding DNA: TGTGCCACCAGCAGTAGGGGACCTGGGGCCAACGTCCTGACTTTC. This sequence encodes CATSSRGPGANVLTF.

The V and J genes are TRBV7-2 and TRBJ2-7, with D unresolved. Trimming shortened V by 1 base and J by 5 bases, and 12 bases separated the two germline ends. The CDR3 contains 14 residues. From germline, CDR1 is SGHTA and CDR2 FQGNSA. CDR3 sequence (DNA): TGTGCCAGCAGCTTAGAGGGCAGCCTGAACGAGCAGTACGTC. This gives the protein CASSLEGSLNEQYV.

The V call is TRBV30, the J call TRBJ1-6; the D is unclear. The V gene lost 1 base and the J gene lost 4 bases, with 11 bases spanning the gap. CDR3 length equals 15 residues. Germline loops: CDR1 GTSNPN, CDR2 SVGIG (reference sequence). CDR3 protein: CAWSDVDLYNSPLHF. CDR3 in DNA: TGTGCCTGGAGTGACGTGGACCTTTATAATTCACCCCTCCACTTT.

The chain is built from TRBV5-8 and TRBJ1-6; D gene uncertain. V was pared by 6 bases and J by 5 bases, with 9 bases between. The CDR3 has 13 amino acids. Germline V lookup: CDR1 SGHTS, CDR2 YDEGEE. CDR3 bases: TGTGCCAGCACCGGACCCCATAATTCACCCCTCCACTTT. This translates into CASTGPHNSPLHF.

CDR3 sequence reads: CASSLIEGGYTDTQYF. The CDR3 DNA follows: TGTGCCAGCAGCTTAATCGAAGGGGGTTACACAGATACGCAGTATTTT. The chain employs TRBV7-9 and TRBJ2-3, with D perhaps matching TRBD1 (6 bases). This CDR3 has 16 amino acids. Germline CDR1 is SEHNR and CDR2 is FQNEAQ (reference sequence). V gave up 2 bases and J gave up 2 bases, with 14 bases separating them.

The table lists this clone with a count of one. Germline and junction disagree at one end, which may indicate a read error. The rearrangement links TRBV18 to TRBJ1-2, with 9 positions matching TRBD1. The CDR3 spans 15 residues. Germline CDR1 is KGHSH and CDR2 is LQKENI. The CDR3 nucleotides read TGTGCCAGCTCACCAGGGACAGGGCGGTCCTATAGCTACACCTTC. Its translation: CASSPGTGRSYSYTF.

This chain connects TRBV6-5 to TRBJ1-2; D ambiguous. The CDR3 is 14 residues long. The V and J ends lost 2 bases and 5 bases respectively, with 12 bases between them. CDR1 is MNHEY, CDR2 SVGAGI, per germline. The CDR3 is CASSYARGGYGYTF. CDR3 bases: TGTGCCAGCAGTTACGCCCGGGGTGGATATGGCTACACCTTC.

The CDR3 DNA reads as TGTGCCAGCAGTTACGGGGGGAGCCTCTATGGCTACACCTTC. Protein: CASSYGGSLYGYTF. The rearrangement links TRBV27 to TRBJ1-2; weak D call: TRBD1 (5 bases). Germline V CDR1 and CDR2: MNHEY, SMNVEV (reference sequence). V was trimmed by 4 bases and J by 4 bases, leaving 13 bases between them. This CDR3 is built from 14 residues.

The CDR3 protein is CASSQEYRNEQFF. CDR3 nucleotides: TGCGCCAGCAGCCAAGAGTATAGAAATGAGCAGTTCTTC. This chain connects TRBV4-3 to TRBJ2-1, with D unresolved. V lost 0 bases and J 7 bases, leaving 7 bases between the germline ends. The CDR3 covers 13 residues. CDR1 and CDR2 (germline): LGHNA, YSLEER.

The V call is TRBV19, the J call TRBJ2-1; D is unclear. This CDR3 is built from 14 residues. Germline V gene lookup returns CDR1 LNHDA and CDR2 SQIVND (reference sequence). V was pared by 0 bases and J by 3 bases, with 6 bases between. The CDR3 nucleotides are TGTGCCAGTAGTATAGATAACAACTACAATGAGCAGTTCTTC. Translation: CASSIDNNYNEQFF.

The CDR3: CASKGWYDNSPLHF. The CDR3 coding sequence is TGTGCCAGTAAAGGGTGGTACGATAATTCACCCCTCCACTTT. V is TRBV19 and J is TRBJ1-6, with unresolved D. This CDR3 spans 14 amino acids. Germline V gene sequence: CDR1 LNHDA, CDR2 SQIVND (reference sequence). V was cut by 7 bases and J by 5 bases, with 12 bases left in between.

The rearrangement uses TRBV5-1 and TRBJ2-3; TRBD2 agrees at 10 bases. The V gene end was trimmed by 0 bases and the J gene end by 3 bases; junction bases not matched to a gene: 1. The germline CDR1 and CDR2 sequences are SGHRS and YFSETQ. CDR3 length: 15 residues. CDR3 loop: CASSLVAGGTDTQYF. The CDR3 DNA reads TGCGCCAGCAGCTTGGTAGCGGGAGGTACAGATACGCAGTATTTT.

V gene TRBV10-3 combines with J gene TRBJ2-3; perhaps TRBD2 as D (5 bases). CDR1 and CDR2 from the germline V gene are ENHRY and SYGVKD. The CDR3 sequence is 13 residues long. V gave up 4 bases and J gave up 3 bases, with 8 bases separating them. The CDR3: CAISVDLTDTQYF. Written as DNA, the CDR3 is TGTGCCATCAGTGTGGACTTGACAGATACGCAGTATTTT.

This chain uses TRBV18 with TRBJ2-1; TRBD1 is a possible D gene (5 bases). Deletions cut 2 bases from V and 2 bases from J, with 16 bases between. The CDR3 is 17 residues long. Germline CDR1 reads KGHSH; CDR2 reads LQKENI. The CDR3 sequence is CASSPFIRTQAYNEQFF. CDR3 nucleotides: TGTGCCAGCTCACCATTTATCCGGACACAGGCCTACAATGAGCAGTTCTTC. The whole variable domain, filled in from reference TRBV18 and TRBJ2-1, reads NAGVMQNPRHLVRRRGQEARLRCSPMKGHSHVYWYRQLPEEGLKFMVYLQKENIIDESGMPKERFSAEFPKEGPSILRIQQVVRGDSAAYFCASSPFIRTQAYNEQFFGPGTRLTVL.

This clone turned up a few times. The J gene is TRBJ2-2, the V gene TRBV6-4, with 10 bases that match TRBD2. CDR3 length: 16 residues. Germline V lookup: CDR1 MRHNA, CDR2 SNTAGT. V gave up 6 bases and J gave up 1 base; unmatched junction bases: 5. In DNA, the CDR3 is TGTGCCAGCAGCCAAGGGACTAGCGAGAACACCGGGGAGCTGTTTTTT. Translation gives CASSQGTSENTGELFF.